The 29 T cell receptor beta chains below come from one sample, sequenced in a study of blood T cell repertoires in COVID-19 (dated by TCRdb to about 2020). The library relied on the immunoSEQ multiplex PCR assay. Entries here come from immuneACCESS through TCRdb and include only in-frame sequences with V and J called. Some clones fail to appear in such tables; in the studies checked, an unresolved V gene covers under half of the shortfall, and the cause of the remainder is unknown. Within this sample are 60,000 to 95,000 clones, with roughly 70% of them counted one time only. The ten largest clones represent 2.6% of the sample. The sequencing sample was made of peripheral blood. The receptors were sampled from a human donor with acute or convalescent COVID-19. The donor label of this sample is uncertain.

The chain carries TRBV30 and TRBJ1-5; no reliable D call. CDR3 length: 13 amino acids. Germline assignment: CDR1 GTSNPN and CDR2 SVGIG (reference sequence). V was clipped by 3 bases and J by 6 bases, with 12 bases between them. This CDR3 is CAWRAQEGQPQHF. DNA of the CDR3: TGTGCCTGGAGAGCCCAGGAGGGTCAGCCCCAGCATTTT.

The gene calls are TRBV5-8 and TRBJ1-1; D remains ambiguous. Looked up from germline, CDR1 is SGHTS and CDR2 is YDEGEE. This CDR3 is 12 amino acids long. Trimming removed 5 bases at V and 4 bases at J, with 9 bases between. The CDR3 protein is CASRREFTEAFF. The CDR3 region has the DNA TGTGCCAGCAGGAGAGAGTTCACTGAAGCTTTCTTT. Variable domain in full (rest from reference TRBV5-8 and TRBJ1-1): EAGVTQSPTHLIKTRGQQATLRCSPISGHTSVYWYQQALGLGLQFLLWYDEGEERNRGNFPPRFSGRQFPNYSSELNVNALELEDSALYLCASRREFTEAFFGQGTRLTVV.

The V gene is TRBV11-3, the J gene TRBJ2-5; 7 bases agree with TRBD1. V lost 3 bases to trimming and J lost 2 bases; unmatched junction nucleotides: 0. The CDR3 is 13 amino acids. Germline lookup yields CDR1 SGHNT and CDR2 YENEEA. As DNA, the CDR3 is TGTGCCAGCAGCTTGGGACAGCAAGAGACCCAGTACTTC. This translates into CASSLGQQETQYF.

The chain carries TRBV5-8 and TRBJ1-5; 9 nucleotides agree with TRBD1. CDR1 is SGHTS, CDR2 YDEGEE, per germline. The CDR3 contains 14 residues. With 4 bases clipped from V and 6 bases from J, the junction kept 5 bases outside the gene matches. The CDR3 loop is CASSVRDRVQPQHF. The CDR3 DNA is TGTGCCAGCAGCGTCCGGGACAGGGTTCAGCCCCAGCATTTT.

The rearrangement uses TRBV27 and TRBJ2-1; TRBD1 matches 8 bases. CDR3 length equals 15 residues. Germline V gene lookup returns CDR1 MNHEY and CDR2 SMNVEV (reference sequence). The J segment lost 2 bases and the V segment lost 6 bases, leaving 6 bases of the junction unmatched. CDR3 loop: CASRLDRGTYNEQFF. In DNA, the CDR3 is TGTGCCAGCAGGCTCGACAGGGGAACCTACAATGAGCAGTTCTTC.

The chain is built from TRBV9 and TRBJ1-5; possible D gene TRBD1, 6 bases. V dropped 2 bases and J dropped 0 bases, with 6 bases sitting between them. In germline, CDR1 is SGDLS, CDR2 YYNGEE. This CDR3 contains 14 residues. This chain's CDR3 is CASSVDSSNQPQHF. CDR3 DNA: TGTGCCAGCAGCGTGGACAGTAGCAATCAGCCCCAGCATTTT.

This clone has only a few counts. The genes are TRBV6-5 and TRBJ2-7; D may be TRBD1 (6 bases). The CDR3 spans 12 residues. Trimming took off 5 bases at V and 6 bases at J, with 11 bases between the two ends. Germline loops: CDR1 MNHEY, CDR2 SVGAGI. The CDR3 is CASSTNRAEQYV. The CDR3, as DNA: TGTGCCAGCAGTACTAACAGGGCCGAGCAGTACGTC.

The rearrangement links TRBV11-3 to TRBJ2-2; 11 nucleotides align to TRBD2. The CDR3 totals 19 residues. The junction had 16 bases not matched to a gene; V was cut back by 8 bases and J by 2 bases. Germline V lookup: CDR1 SGHNT, CDR2 YENEEA. CDR3 loop: CASYGPGASGRTNTGELFF. The CDR3 bases are TGTGCCAGCTATGGGCCTGGGGCTAGCGGGAGGACAAACACCGGGGAGCTGTTTTTT.

The chain carries TRBV18 and TRBJ2-5; TRBD2 agrees at 10 bases. Trimming at V came to 6 bases and at J to 4 bases, leaving 8 bases not matched to a gene. Germline lookup yields CDR1 KGHSH and CDR2 LQKENI. This CDR3 is 15 amino acids long. CDR3 in DNA: TGTGCCAGCTCGCCCTCCCTAGCGGGAGTAGAGACCCAGTACTTC. It codes for CASSPSLAGVETQYF.

V and J are TRBV19 and TRBJ2-2; 11 positions agree with TRBD1. V shed 6 bases and J 6 bases; nucleotides not matched to a gene: 12. CDR1 and CDR2 from the germline V gene are LNHDA and SQIVND (reference sequence). The CDR3 loop spans 17 amino acids. CDR3 DNA: TGTGCCAGTAGCCTAGGGACAGGGGGATGGTGGGCCGGGGAGCTGTTTTTT. Translation gives CASSLGTGGWWAGELFF.

This sequence joins TRBV19 and TRBJ2-1; possibly TRBD1 for D (6 bases). The CDR3 sequence is 18 residues long. From germline, CDR1 is LNHDA and CDR2 SQIVND (reference sequence). V was cut by 4 bases and J by 0 bases, with 19 bases left in between. The CDR3 sequence is CASSTRRQAASSYNEQFF. For the CDR3, the DNA is TGTGCCAGTAGTACTCGACGACAGGCCGCGAGCTCCTACAATGAGCAGTTCTTC.

The V and J genes are TRBV5-6 and TRBJ1-2; 8 bases are a match to TRBD1. J was trimmed by 4 bases and V by 4 bases; bases with no gene match: 3. CDR1 is SGHDT and CDR2 is YYEEEE in the germline V gene. The CDR3 is 13 residues long. This CDR3 is CASSVGTGYGYTF. In DNA form, the CDR3 reads TGTGCCAGCAGCGTAGGGACAGGCTATGGCTACACCTTC.

The chain is built from TRBV12-3 or TRBV12-4 and TRBJ2-3; D is unclear. Trimming removed 7 bases from V and 1 base from J, with 3 bases in between. This CDR3 spans 11 amino acids. The CDR3 reads CASKRTDTQYF. For the CDR3, the DNA is TGTGCCAGCAAGCGCACAGATACGCAGTATTTT.

The chain links TRBV5-5 to TRBJ1-5; no definite D call. The CDR3 covers 16 residues. V was clipped by 3 bases and J by 0 bases, with 13 bases between them. Germline lookup yields CDR1 SGHKS and CDR2 YYEKEE (reference sequence). CDR3 region: CASSSTLGYSNQPQHF. CDR3 nucleotides: TGTGCCAGCAGCTCGACCCTGGGCTATAGCAATCAGCCCCAGCATTTT.

This rearrangement joins TRBV10-3 to TRBJ2-1, with TRBD2 matching 11 bases. J gave up 2 bases and V 10 bases, and 4 bases lay outside the gene matches. In germline, CDR1 is ENHRY, CDR2 SYGVKD. The CDR3 contains 14 residues. The CDR3 DNA sequence: TGTGCCACCAGACTAGCGGGGACCTACAATGAGCAGTTCTTC. Translating gives CATRLAGTYNEQFF.

V and J are TRBV6-5 and TRBJ2-7; 8 bases fit TRBD1. CDR3 length: 13 residues. The germline V gene encodes CDR1 MNHEY and CDR2 SVGAGI. Unmatched junction bases numbered 3, after V lost 2 bases and J lost 6 bases. DNA for the CDR3: TGTGCCAGCAGTTACGCGGACAGGGTCGAGCAGTACTTC. As protein: CASSYADRVEQYF.

V usage is TRBV18 and J usage is TRBJ2-7, with D maybe TRBD2 (6 bases). Per the germline V gene, CDR1 is KGHSH and CDR2 is LQKENI. Trimming pared 5 bases from V and 7 bases from J, leaving 18 bases between. CDR3 length: 14 residues. CDR3 in amino acids: CASSTPGGGQEQYF. The CDR3 nucleotides read TGTGCCAGCTCAACGCCCGGGGGTGGGCAGGAGCAGTACTTC.

The DNA for the CDR3 is TGTGCCAGCAGCCGAGGCGCCTTTTACGAGCAGTACGTC. This encodes CASSRGAFYEQYV. The J gene is TRBJ2-7, the V gene TRBV11-1; no clear D. Germline CDR1 is SGHAT and CDR2 is FQDESV (reference sequence). This CDR3 has 13 residues. The V gene lost 5 bases and the J gene lost 4 bases, with 12 bases spanning the gap.

The rearrangement joins TRBV19 to TRBJ2-2; TRBD2 is a possible D gene (7 bases). Trimming stripped 6 bases from V and 6 bases from J, with 26 bases between. Germline loops: CDR1 LNHDA, CDR2 SQIVND (reference sequence). The CDR3 extends over 18 amino acids. The CDR3 here is CASRARGALHRGAGELFF. As DNA, the CDR3 is TGTGCCAGTAGGGCACGGGGGGCTTTACACAGAGGTGCCGGGGAGCTGTTTTTT.

The V gene is TRBV5-1, the J gene TRBJ2-1, with 11 bases identical to TRBD2. V shed 0 bases, J shed 7 bases, and the junction held 6 bases outside the gene matches. The CDR3 is 16 amino acids. Germline lookup yields CDR1 SGHRS and CDR2 YFSETQ. CDR3 residues: CASSLEVLAGGNEQFF. DNA for the CDR3: TGCGCCAGCAGCTTGGAAGTCCTAGCGGGAGGAAATGAGCAGTTCTTC.

The rearrangement joins TRBV3-1 (or the pseudogene TRBV3-2) to TRBJ2-4; D perhaps matches TRBD2 (5 bases). The CDR3 totals 14 residues. Trimming cost V 2 bases and J 9 bases, with 14 bases left between them. In germline, CDR1 is LGHDT, CDR2 YNNKEL (reference sequence). The CDR3 loop reads CASSQRSTEGIQYF. CDR3 DNA: TGTGCCAGCAGCCAACGCTCCACTGAGGGCATTCAGTACTTC.

V gene TRBV3-1 (or the pseudogene TRBV3-2) combines with J gene TRBJ1-2; D is unresolved. Germline CDR1 LGHDT, CDR2 YNNKEL (reference sequence). Trimming shortened V by 1 base and J by 5 bases, and 11 bases separated the two germline ends. This CDR3 has 14 amino acids. Here the CDR3 reads CASSQVDSGYGYTF. CDR3 coding DNA: TGTGCCAGCAGCCAAGTGGATTCGGGGTATGGCTACACCTTC.

The genes are TRBV6-5 and TRBJ1-5, with 8 bases that match TRBD1. The CDR3 is made up of 15 amino acids. V shed 6 bases and J 0 bases; nucleotides not matched to a gene: 4. Germline lookup yields CDR1 MNHEY and CDR2 SVGAGI. The CDR3 region has the DNA TGTGCCAGCAGGACAGGGGCACATAGCAATCAGCCCCAGCATTTT. Translation gives CASRTGAHSNQPQHF.

The CDR3 here is CATSDPPGRGSNTGELFF. In DNA form, the CDR3 reads TGTGCCACCAGTGATCCCCCGGGCCGGGGTTCGAACACCGGGGAGCTGTTTTTT. The J gene is TRBJ2-2, the V gene TRBV24-1, with D possibly TRBD2 on 5 matching bases. V dropped 3 bases and J dropped 0 bases, with 16 bases sitting between them. The CDR3 loop spans 18 amino acids. The V gene's germline CDR1 is KGHDR and CDR2 SFDVKD.

The gene calls are TRBV18 and TRBJ1-1; maybe TRBD1 (5 bases). The V gene's germline CDR1 is KGHSH and CDR2 LQKENI. The CDR3 runs to 14 residues. Trimming shortened V by 3 bases and J by 0 bases, and 8 bases separated the two germline ends. CDR3 region: CASSPDTVNTEAFF. CDR3 nucleotides: TGTGCCAGCTCACCGGACACGGTGAACACTGAAGCTTTCTTT.

The chain has TRBV7-2 and TRBJ2-1, with D unresolved. The CDR3 has 13 residues. Trimming left V 5 bases short and J 12 bases short, with 17 bases between. Germline CDR1 reads SGHTA; CDR2 reads FQGNSA. This CDR3 reads CASSLRGSVVQFF. The DNA for the CDR3 is TGTGCCAGCAGCCTTAGAGGATCGGTGGTGCAGTTCTTC.

This clone was recorded only once. V is TRBV19 and J is TRBJ1-5, with D perhaps matching TRBD1 (6 bases). Per the germline V gene, CDR1 is LNHDA and CDR2 is SQIVND (reference sequence). The V end was cut by 6 bases, the J end by 0 bases, with 12 bases between. This CDR3 has 15 amino acids. The CDR3 sequence is CASSRGSYSNQPQHF. DNA of the CDR3: TGTGCCAGTAGCAGGGGCTCCTATAGCAATCAGCCCCAGCATTTT. The whole variable domain, remainder taken from reference TRBV19 and TRBJ1-5, is DGGITQSPKYLFRKEGQNVTLSCEQNLNHDAMYWYRQDPGQGLRLIYYSQIVNDFQKGDIAEGYSVSREKKESFPLTVTSAQKNPTAFYLCASSRGSYSNQPQHFGDGTRLSIL.

The chain recombines TRBV3-1 (or the pseudogene TRBV3-2) with TRBJ2-7; D is unclear. In germline, CDR1 is LGHDT, CDR2 YNNKEL (reference sequence). The CDR3 consists of 12 residues. The germline V and J ends were trimmed by 1 base and 6 bases, with 7 bases remaining between them. The CDR3 DNA reads TGTGCCAGCAGCCAAGTGGGCTCCGAGCAGTACTTC. Translation gives CASSQVGSEQYF.

This clone was seen more than once but under ten times. This sequence joins TRBV24-1 and TRBJ2-7; TRBD2 agrees at 10 bases. This CDR3 has 15 residues. The junction had 4 bases not matched to a gene; V was cut back by 3 bases and J by 3 bases. In germline, CDR1 is KGHDR, CDR2 SFDVKD. The CDR3 DNA reads as TGTGCCACCAGTGATAAGGTAGCGGGAGGCTACGAGCAGTACTTC. Residues: CATSDKVAGGYEQYF.